This T cell receptor (beta chain) was recorded in a study of blood T cell repertoires in COVID-19. Authors' processing steps: The authors estimated nucleated cell counts from reference gene primer amplification. Data came from immunoSEQ multiplex PCR; TCRdb stores just in-frame clones and leaves some out. V, J and clone size are those of that table, while D and trimming were read from the DNA. The sample has 110,000 to 150,000 clones; about nine tenths are singletons. Trimming removed 1 base from V and 2 bases from J; junction bases left unmatched: 5. Germline CDR1 GTSNPN, CDR2 SVGIG (reference sequence). CDR3 length equals 16 residues.

Sample: PBMCs or T cells enriched from blood (not recorded which). This clonotype was sampled from a man aged 50 to 60 who had recovered from COVID-19. The chain joins TRBV30 to TRBJ2-1; 10 nucleotides agree with TRBD2. For the CDR3, the DNA is TGTGCCTGGAGTGACTGGACTAGCGGAGCCTACAATGAGCAGTTCTTC. Translated: CAWSDWTSGAYNEQFF. The full variable domain, with the rest looked up from reference TRBV30 and TRBJ2-1, is SQTIHQWPATLVQPVGSPLSLECTVEGTSNPNLYWYRQAAGRGLQLLFYSVGIGQISSEVPQNLSASRPQDRQFILSSKKLLLSDSGFYLCAWSDWTSGAYNEQFFGPGTRLTVL.